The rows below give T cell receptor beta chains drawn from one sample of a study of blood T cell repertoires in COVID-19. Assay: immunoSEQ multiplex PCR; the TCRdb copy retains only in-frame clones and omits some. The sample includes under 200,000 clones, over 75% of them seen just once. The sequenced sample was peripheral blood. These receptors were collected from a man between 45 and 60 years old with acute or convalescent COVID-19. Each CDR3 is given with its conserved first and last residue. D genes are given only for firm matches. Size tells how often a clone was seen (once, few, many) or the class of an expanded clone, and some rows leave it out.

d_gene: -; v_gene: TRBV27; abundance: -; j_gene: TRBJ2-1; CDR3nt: TGTGCCAGCAGTTTATATTCCGGGACTCGGAATGAGCAGTTCTTC; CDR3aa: CASSLYSGTRNEQFF
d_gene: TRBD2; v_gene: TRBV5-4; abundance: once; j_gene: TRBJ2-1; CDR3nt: TGTGCCAGCAGCTTGACTAGCGACAATGAGCAGTTCTTC; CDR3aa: CASSLTSDNEQFF
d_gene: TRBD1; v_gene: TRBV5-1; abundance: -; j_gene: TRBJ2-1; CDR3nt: TGCGCCAGCAGCTCCGGGACAGGGTACTACAATGAGCAGTTCTTC; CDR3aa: CASSSGTGYYNEQFF
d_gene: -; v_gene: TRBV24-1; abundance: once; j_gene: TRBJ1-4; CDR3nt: TGTGCCACCAGTGATGGAGGGACGGTTAATGAAAAACTGTTTTTT; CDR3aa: CATSDGGTVNEKLFF
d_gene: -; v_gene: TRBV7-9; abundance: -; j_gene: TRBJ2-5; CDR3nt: TGTGCCAGCAGCTTAACGAGAGAAGAGACCCAGTACTTC; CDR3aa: CASSLTREETQYF
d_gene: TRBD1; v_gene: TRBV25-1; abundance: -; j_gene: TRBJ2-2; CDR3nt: TGTGCCAGCAGGGAACAGGGGAGCGGGGAGCTGTTTTTT; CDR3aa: CASREQGSGELFF
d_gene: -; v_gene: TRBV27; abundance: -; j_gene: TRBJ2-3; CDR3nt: TGTGCCAGCAATAGTCCGGGACTGTACACAGATACGCAGTATTTT; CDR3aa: CASNSPGLYTDTQYF
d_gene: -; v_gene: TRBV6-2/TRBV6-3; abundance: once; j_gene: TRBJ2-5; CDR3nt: TGTGCCAGCAGTTACGGGCGGGGTCTCCAAGAGACCCAGTACTTC; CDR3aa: CASSYGRGLQETQYF
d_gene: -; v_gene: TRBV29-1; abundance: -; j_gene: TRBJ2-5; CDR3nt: TGCAGCGTTGAAGACTTGGAGACCCAGTACTTC; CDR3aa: CSVEDLETQYF
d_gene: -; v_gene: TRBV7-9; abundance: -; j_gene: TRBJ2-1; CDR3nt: TGTGCCAGCAGCTCCCCATTGCGGGTCGAGCAGTTCTTC; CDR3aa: CASSSPLRVEQFF
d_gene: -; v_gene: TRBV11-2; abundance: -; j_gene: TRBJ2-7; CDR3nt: TGTGCCAGCAGCTTAGTTGCACACTCCTACGAGCAGTACTTC; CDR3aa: CASSLVAHSYEQYF
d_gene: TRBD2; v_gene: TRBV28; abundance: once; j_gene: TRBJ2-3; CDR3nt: TGTGCCAGCAGTCGCCCAGGCGGGGGTGTGACAGATACGCAGTATTTT; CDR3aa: CASSRPGGGVTDTQYF
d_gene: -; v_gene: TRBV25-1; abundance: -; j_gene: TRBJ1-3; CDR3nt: TGTGCCAGCAGCCCCCAGTCGGGGGTTGGGACCATATATTTT; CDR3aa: CASSPQSGVGTIYF
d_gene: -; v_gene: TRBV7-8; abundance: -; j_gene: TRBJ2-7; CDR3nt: TGTGCCAGCAGCGCCCGACCCGGGGGGCTTTCGTTCGAGCAGTACTTC; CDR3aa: CASSARPGGLSFEQYF
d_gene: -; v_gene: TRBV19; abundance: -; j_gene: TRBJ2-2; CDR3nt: TGTGCCAGTAGTATTTCAGGGGCGGGTACCGGGGAGCTGTTTTTT; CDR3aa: CASSISGAGTGELFF
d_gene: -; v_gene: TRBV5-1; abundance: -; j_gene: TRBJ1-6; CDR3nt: TGCGCCAGCAGCTTGAGTGGTGGACAGATTAATTCACCCCTCCACTTT; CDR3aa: CASSLSGGQINSPLHF
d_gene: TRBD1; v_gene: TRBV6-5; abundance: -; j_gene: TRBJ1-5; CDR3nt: TGTGCCAGCGCCCGGGACAGAAATCAGCCCCAGCATTTT; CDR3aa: CASARDRNQPQHF
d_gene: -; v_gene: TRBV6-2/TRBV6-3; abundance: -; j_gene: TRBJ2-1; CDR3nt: TGTGCCAGCAGCCCGGACTTTGGACACAATGAGCAGTTCTTC; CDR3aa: CASSPDFGHNEQFF
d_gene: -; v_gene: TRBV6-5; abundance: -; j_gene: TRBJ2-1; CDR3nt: TGTGCCAGCAGTTACTCGAGGACTGGCAATGAGCAGTTCTTC; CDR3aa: CASSYSRTGNEQFF
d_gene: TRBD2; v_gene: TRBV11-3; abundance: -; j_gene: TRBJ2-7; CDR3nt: TGTGCCAGCAGCTTAGAACGGGAGGGCCATCAGTACTTC; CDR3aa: CASSLEREGHQYF
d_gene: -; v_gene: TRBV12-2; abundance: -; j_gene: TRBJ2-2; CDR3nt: TGTGCAAGTCGCTTAGGTTTCGGGAACACCGGGGAGCTGTTTTTT; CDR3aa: CASRLGFGNTGELFF
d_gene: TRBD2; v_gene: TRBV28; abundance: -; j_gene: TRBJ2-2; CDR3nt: TGTGCCAGCAGGACTCCTCGCGGGGGGGACACCGGGGAGCTGTTTTTT; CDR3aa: CASRTPRGGDTGELFF
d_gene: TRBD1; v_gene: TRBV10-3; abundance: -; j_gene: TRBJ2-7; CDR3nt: TGTGCCATCAGTGTAAAGGACAGGGGACCCTCCTACGAGCAGTACTTC; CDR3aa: CAISVKDRGPSYEQYF
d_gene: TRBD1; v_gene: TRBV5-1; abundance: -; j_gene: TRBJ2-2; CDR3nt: TGCGCCAGCAGCCCCATCAGGACAGGGGGCGCCCCCGGGGAGCTGTTTTTT; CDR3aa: CASSPIRTGGAPGELFF
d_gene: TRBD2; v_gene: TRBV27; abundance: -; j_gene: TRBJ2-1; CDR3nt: TGTGCCAGCAGTGTTCGACTAGCGGGAGAGAGCCAATTCTACAATGAGCAGTTCTTC; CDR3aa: CASSVRLAGESQFYNEQFF